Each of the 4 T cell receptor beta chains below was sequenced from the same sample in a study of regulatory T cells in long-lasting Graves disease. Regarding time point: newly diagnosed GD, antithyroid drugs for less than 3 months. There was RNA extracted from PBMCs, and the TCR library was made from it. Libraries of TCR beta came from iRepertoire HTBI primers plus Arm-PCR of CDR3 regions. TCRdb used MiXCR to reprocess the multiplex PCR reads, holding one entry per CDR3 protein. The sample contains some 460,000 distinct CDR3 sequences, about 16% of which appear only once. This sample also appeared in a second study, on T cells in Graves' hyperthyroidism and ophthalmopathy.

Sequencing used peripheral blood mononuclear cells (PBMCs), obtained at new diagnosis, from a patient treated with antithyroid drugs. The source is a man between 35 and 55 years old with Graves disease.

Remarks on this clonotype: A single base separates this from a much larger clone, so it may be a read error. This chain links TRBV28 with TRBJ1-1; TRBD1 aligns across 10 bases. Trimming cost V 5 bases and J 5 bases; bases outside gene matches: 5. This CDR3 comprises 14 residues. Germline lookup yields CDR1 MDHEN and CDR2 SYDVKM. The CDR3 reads CASSRTGGRTEAFF. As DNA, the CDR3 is TGTGCCAGCAGTAGGACAGGGGGTAGGACTGAAGCTTTCTTT.

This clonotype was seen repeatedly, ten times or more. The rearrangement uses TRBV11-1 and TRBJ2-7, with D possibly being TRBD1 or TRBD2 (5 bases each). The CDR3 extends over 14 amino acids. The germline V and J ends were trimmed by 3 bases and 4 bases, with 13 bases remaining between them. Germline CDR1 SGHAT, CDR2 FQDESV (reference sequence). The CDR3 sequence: CASSFLGRNYEQYF. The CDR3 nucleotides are TGTGCCAGCAGCTTCTTGGGACGAAATTACGAGCAGTACTTC.

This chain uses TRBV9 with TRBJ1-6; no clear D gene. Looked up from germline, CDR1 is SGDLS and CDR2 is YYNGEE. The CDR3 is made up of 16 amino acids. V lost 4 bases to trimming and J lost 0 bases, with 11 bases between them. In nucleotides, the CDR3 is TGTGCCAGCAGCACCCGGGCCGACTCCTATAATTCACCCCTCCACTTT. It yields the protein CASSTRADSYNSPLHF.

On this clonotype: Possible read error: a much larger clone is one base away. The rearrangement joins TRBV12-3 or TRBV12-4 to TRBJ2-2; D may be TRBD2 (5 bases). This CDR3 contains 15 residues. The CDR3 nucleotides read TGTGCCAGCAGTGTGACATCCTTCGGCACCGGGGAGCTGCTTTTT. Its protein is CASSVTSFGTGELLF.